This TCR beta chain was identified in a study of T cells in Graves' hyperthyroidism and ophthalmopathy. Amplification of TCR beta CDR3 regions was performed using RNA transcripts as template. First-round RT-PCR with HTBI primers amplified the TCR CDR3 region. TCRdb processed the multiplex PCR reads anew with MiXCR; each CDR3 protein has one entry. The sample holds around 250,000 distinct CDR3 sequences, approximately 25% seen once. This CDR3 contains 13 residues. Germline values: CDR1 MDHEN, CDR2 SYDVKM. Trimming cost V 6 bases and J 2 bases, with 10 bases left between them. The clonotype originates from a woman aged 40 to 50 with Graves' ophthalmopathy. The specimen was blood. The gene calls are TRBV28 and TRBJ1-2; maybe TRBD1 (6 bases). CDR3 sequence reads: CASRDGQNYGYTF. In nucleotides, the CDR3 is TGTGCCAGCAGGGACGGACAGAACTATGGCTACACCTTC.